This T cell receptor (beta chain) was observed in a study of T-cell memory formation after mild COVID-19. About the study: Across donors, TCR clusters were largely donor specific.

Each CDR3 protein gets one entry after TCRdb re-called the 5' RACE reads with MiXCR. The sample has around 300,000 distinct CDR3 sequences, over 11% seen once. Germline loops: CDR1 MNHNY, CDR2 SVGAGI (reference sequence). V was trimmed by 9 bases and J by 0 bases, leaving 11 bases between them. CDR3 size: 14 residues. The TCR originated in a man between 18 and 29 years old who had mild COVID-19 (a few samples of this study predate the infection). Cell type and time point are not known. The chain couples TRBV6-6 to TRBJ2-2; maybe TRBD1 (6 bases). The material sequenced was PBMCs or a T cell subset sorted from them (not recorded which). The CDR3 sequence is CASFRGTNTGELFF. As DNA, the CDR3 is TGTGCCAGTTTTAGGGGGACGAACACCGGGGAGCTGTTTTTT.